The text below deals with one TCR beta chain. Germline V gene data show CDR1 as SGHTS and CDR2 as YDEGEE. V dropped 4 bases and J dropped 0; count of bases not matched to a gene: 15. This CDR3 contains 18 residues. The data belong to a study of blood T cell repertoires in COVID-19. Profiled with immunoSEQ multiplex PCR; TCRdb holds only in-frame clones, not every one. This sample carries around 30,000 clones, 86% of them seen once, and the ten largest clones take 5.5%. The J gene is TRBJ1-1, the V gene TRBV5-8; 7 bases align to TRBD1. The clonotype comes from a woman at least 80 years old with active or convalescent COVID-19. The specimen was peripheral blood. CDR3: CASSEGLRTGRMNTEAFF. CDR3 nucleotide sequence: TGTGCCAGCAGCGAGGGACTCAGGACAGGCCGCATGAACACTGAAGCTTTCTTT.